These 27 T cell receptor beta chains share one sample of origin, sequenced in a study of neurological immune-mediated disorders (dated by TCRdb to between 2017 and 2020). The library was produced with 5' RACE. This sample was sequenced with an Illumina HiSeq 2500. The public reads were quality trimmed at Q25 with fastp and then assembled into clones with MiXCR by TCRdb, keeping productive beta chains. Every distinct CDR3 protein forms one entry, paired with its most common genes and DNA. Here the sample has around 90,000 distinct CDR3 sequences; over 10% occur a single time. The top ten constitute about 4.6% of the sample. The intended sense of this specimen's time point label: longitudinal time-point 2. Sequencing input: PBMCs. These receptor sequences come from a female donor with HTLV-1-associated myelopathy (HAM/TSP).

This clonotype was counted ten times or more. The chain employs TRBV20-1 and TRBJ2-3; TRBD1 agrees at 7 bases. Germline assignment: CDR1 DFQATT and CDR2 SNEGSKA (reference sequence). V dropped 6 bases and J dropped 1; count of bases not matched to a gene: 10. The CDR3 is 15 amino acids. CDR3: CSATPRQGRTDTQYF. CDR3 coding DNA: TGCAGTGCCACACCTAGACAGGGACGCACAGATACGCAGTATTTT.

At least ten counts were recorded for this clonotype. The gene calls are TRBV20-1 and TRBJ2-1, with TRBD2 identical over 8 bases. J was trimmed by 3 bases and V by 0 bases; bases with no gene match: 7. Germline CDR1 and CDR2: DFQATT and SNEGSKA (reference sequence). This CDR3 is built from 16 residues. This CDR3 is CSARDGAGGLYNEQFF. CDR3 coding DNA: TGCAGTGCTAGAGACGGGGCGGGGGGCCTCTACAATGAGCAGTTCTTC.

This clonotype was counted a few times. The chain recombines TRBV5-1 with TRBJ2-2; 8 bases are shared with TRBD1. CDR1 is SGHRS and CDR2 is YFSETQ in the germline V gene. The CDR3 runs 16 residues. The V segment lost 5 bases and the J segment 2 bases; nucleotides outside the gene matches: 8. Written as DNA, the CDR3 is TGCGCCAGCAGGCCCACCGGGACAGGCAACACCGGGGAGCTGTTTTTT. This encodes CASRPTGTGNTGELFF. The full variable domain, in which reference TRBV5-1 and TRBJ2-2 provide the parts outside the CDR3, is KAGVTQTPRYLIKTRGQQVTLSCSPISGHRSVSWYQQTPGQGLQFLFEYFSETQRNKGNFPGRFSGRQFSNSRSEMNVSTLELGDSALYLCASRPTGTGNTGELFFGEGSRLTVL.

This clonotype was counted ten times or more. V gene TRBV24-1 combines with J gene TRBJ2-1, with a tentative D call TRBD1 (7 bases). The CDR3 has 13 residues. Germline loops: CDR1 KGHDR, CDR2 SFDVKD. V lost 7 bases to trimming and J lost 3 bases, with 9 bases between them. The CDR3 loop reads CATSRGDYNEQFF. In nucleotides, the CDR3 is TGTGCCACCAGCAGGGGGGACTACAATGAGCAGTTCTTC.

This clonotype was counted ten times or more. The chain employs TRBV28 and TRBJ2-3; D is unclear. Per germline, CDR1 MDHEN and CDR2 SYDVKM. This CDR3 region has 14 residues. V was trimmed by 2 bases and J by 5 bases, leaving 11 bases between them. The CDR3: CASSLGNPGDTQYF. In DNA form, the CDR3 reads TGTGCCAGCAGTTTAGGGAATCCGGGAGATACGCAGTATTTT.

This clonotype appeared many times. The gene calls are TRBV18 and TRBJ1-1, with a weak D call TRBD1 (5 bases). The germline V gene has CDR1 KGHSH and CDR2 LQKENI. V lost 6 bases to trimming and J lost 5 bases, with 19 bases between them. This CDR3 has 15 amino acids. The chain's CDR3 is CASSPTFGGRTEAFF. The CDR3 DNA reads as TGTGCCAGCTCCCCAACCTTTGGGGGGAGGACTGAAGCTTTCTTT.

There are many counts of this clonotype. One junction end disagrees with the germline gene, perhaps due to a read error. This chain's CDR3 is CSARGPVGQPQHF. The DNA for the CDR3 is TGCAGTGCCAGAGGGCCGGTTGGTCAGCCCCAGCATTTT. This sequence joins TRBV20-1 and TRBJ1-5; D remains ambiguous. CDR3 length: 13 amino acids. The germline CDR1 and CDR2 sequences are DFQATT and SNEGSKA (reference sequence).

This clonotype showed up many times. CDR3: CASSLTGSNTEAFF. The DNA for the CDR3 is TGTGCCAGCAGTTTGACTGGGTCGAACACTGAAGCTTTCTTT. The J gene is TRBJ1-1, the V gene TRBV28; D remains unclear. The V gene lost 3 bases and the J gene lost 1 base, with 9 bases spanning the gap. The CDR3 length is 14 residues. Germline V lookup: CDR1 MDHEN, CDR2 SYDVKM.

This clonotype came up many times. V usage is TRBV9 and J usage is TRBJ2-5, with 7 positions matching TRBD2. CDR1 and CDR2 (germline): SGDLS, YYNGEE. CDR3 length: 16 residues. Trimming removed 0 bases from V and 4 bases from J; junction bases left unmatched: 9. The CDR3 sequence: CASSVAGTTTLETQYF. The DNA for the CDR3 is TGTGCCAGCAGCGTAGCAGGGACTACAACTTTAGAGACCCAGTACTTC.

This clonotype has ten or more counts. CDR3 amino acids: CASSFSDRGTGYTF. CDR3 nucleotides: TGTGCCAGCAGTTTCTCGGACAGGGGGACTGGCTACACCTTC. This chain uses TRBV27 with TRBJ1-2; 10 nucleotides agree with TRBD1. Germline values: CDR1 MNHEY, CDR2 SMNVEV (reference sequence). The length of the CDR3 is 14 residues. Trimming took 3 bases from V and 7 from J; bases not matched to a gene: 5.

The gene calls are TRBV20-1 and TRBJ2-1, with TRBD2 identical over 10 bases. V shed 0 bases, J shed 5 bases, and the junction held 4 bases outside the gene matches. CDR1 and CDR2 from the germline V gene are DFQATT and SNEGSKA (reference sequence). The CDR3 covers 15 residues. The CDR3, as DNA: TGCAGTGCTAGAGATGCTAGCGGGGGACACAATGAGCAGTTCTTC. This translates into CSARDASGGHNEQFF.

A word on this clonotype: Since a much larger clone is just one base distant, this may be a read error. The V call is TRBV7-9, the J call TRBJ2-7; D is undetermined. The CDR3 spans 12 residues. With 3 bases removed from V and 7 bases from J, the gap between germline ends came to 10 bases. Germline values: CDR1 SEHNR, CDR2 FQNEAQ (reference sequence). CDR3 sequence (DNA): TGTGCCAGCAGCTTTGGTGTTGGAGAGCAGTACTTC. Its translation: CASSFGVGEQYF.

This clonotype was seen repeatedly, ten times or more. The rearrangement joins TRBV5-1 to TRBJ2-5; D is undetermined. V lost 3 bases, J lost 5 bases, and 14 bases lay in between. Germline assignment: CDR1 SGHRS and CDR2 YFSETQ. This CDR3 has 14 amino acids. The CDR3 is CASSSWSSRETQYF. CDR3 nucleotide sequence: TGCGCCAGCAGCTCTTGGAGTTCGAGGGAGACCCAGTACTTC.

This clonotype was detected only a few times. The chain couples TRBV14 to TRBJ1-1; D call uncertain. Germline CDR1 is SGHDN and CDR2 is FVKESK. Trimming stripped 5 bases from V and 0 bases from J, with 7 bases between. The CDR3 has 13 residues. The CDR3 sequence is CASSATMNTEAFF. In DNA form, the CDR3 reads TGTGCCAGCAGCGCGACTATGAACACTGAAGCTTTCTTT.

This clonotype was detected ten times or more. V gene TRBV20-1 combines with J gene TRBJ1-5; weak D call: TRBD1 (5 bases). The CDR3 is 17 amino acids. CDR1 and CDR2 from the germline V gene are DFQATT and SNEGSKA (reference sequence). V was cut by 3 bases and J by 0 bases, with 18 bases left in between. CDR3 loop: CSARVSGTAYSNQPQHF. For the CDR3, the DNA is TGCAGTGCTAGGGTATCCGGGACCGCCTATAGCAATCAGCCCCAGCATTTT.

In its sample, this clonotype was seen many times. The V gene is TRBV20-1, the J gene TRBJ1-6; perhaps TRBD1 as D (6 bases). The CDR3 totals 17 residues. Per the germline V gene, CDR1 is DFQATT and CDR2 is SNEGSKA (reference sequence). V was pared by 1 base and J by 3 bases, with 16 bases between. The CDR3 bases are TGCAGTGCTAGAGGGGGTCAGGGGAGATACTATAATTCACCCCTCCACTTT. Translation gives CSARGGQGRYYNSPLHF.

This clonotype was recorded a few times. The chain's CDR3 is CASSDRGGSYEQYF. The DNA for the CDR3 is TGTGCCAGCAGTGATCGGGGGGGATCCTACGAGCAGTACTTC. The gene calls are TRBV6-1 and TRBJ2-7; 8 bases align to TRBD2. With 3 bases clipped from V and 1 base from J, the junction kept 2 bases outside the gene matches. Germline lookup yields CDR1 MNHNS and CDR2 SASEGT. The CDR3 runs 14 residues.

This clonotype has ten or more counts. The J gene is TRBJ2-7, the V gene TRBV12-3 or TRBV12-4; 7 nucleotides match TRBD2. This CDR3 comprises 15 residues. V dropped 6 bases and J dropped 0; count of bases not matched to a gene: 8. The CDR3 protein is CASSRTSDLSYEQYF. For the CDR3, the DNA is TGTGCCAGCAGCCGTACTAGCGACCTCTCCTACGAGCAGTACTTC.

This clonotype was counted ten times or more. The CDR3, as DNA: TGCGCCAGCAGCTTGGCCGGACAGAGCTCCTACAATGAGCAGTTCTTC. Protein sequence: CASSLAGQSSYNEQFF. The chain recombines TRBV5-1 with TRBJ2-1; perhaps TRBD1 as D (6 bases). Between the trimmed V and J ends, which lost 0 bases and 0 bases, there was a span of 10 bases. Germline CDR1 reads SGHRS; CDR2 reads YFSETQ. This CDR3 is built from 16 residues. Full variable domain (missing parts from reference TRBV5-1 and TRBJ2-1): KAGVTQTPRYLIKTRGQQVTLSCSPISGHRSVSWYQQTPGQGLQFLFEYFSETQRNKGNFPGRFSGRQFSNSRSEMNVSTLELGDSALYLCASSLAGQSSYNEQFFGPGTRLTVL.

Details on this clonotype: A much more abundant neighbour one base away suggests this may be a read error. The final CDR3 position lacks the conserved phenylalanine or tryptophan, pointing to a likely read error. The chain combines TRBV20-1 with TRBJ2-3; TRBD2 agrees at 7 bases. V dropped 6 bases and J dropped 6; count of bases not matched to a gene: 12. Per the germline V gene, CDR1 is DFQATT and CDR2 is SNEGSKA (reference sequence). The CDR3 is 14 amino acids. CDR3 protein: CSAPWGGRGDTQYL. The CDR3 DNA sequence: TGCAGTGCCCCCTGGGGAGGGAGAGGGGATACGCAGTATCTT.

This clonotype came up many times. This chain uses TRBV9 with TRBJ2-3; D is tentatively TRBD1 or TRBD2 (5 bases each). CDR3 length: 15 amino acids. CDR1 SGDLS and CDR2 YYNGEE come from the germline V gene. V gave up 0 bases and J gave up 2 bases, with 10 bases separating them. CDR3 sequence (DNA): TGTGCCAGCAGCGTAGCCGGGGACCACACAGATACGCAGTATTTT. Amino acids: CASSVAGDHTDTQYF.

The table lists this clonotype with many counts. The gene calls are TRBV29-1 and TRBJ2-7, with D perhaps TRBD1 (6 bases). The CDR3 contains 11 residues. Between the trimmed V and J ends, which lost 4 bases and 5 bases, there was a span of 9 bases. From germline, CDR1 is SQVTM and CDR2 ANQGSEA. The CDR3 DNA sequence: TGCAGCGTTGGCAGGGGAAACGAGCAGTACTTC. This encodes CSVGRGNEQYF.

Relative to its sample, this clonotype is medium-sized. The V gene is TRBV7-3, the J gene TRBJ2-1; no firm D call. Trimming left V 1 base short and J 7 bases short, with 8 bases between. This CDR3 region has 13 residues. From germline, CDR1 is SGHTA and CDR2 FQGTGA. The CDR3 nucleotides are TGTGCCAGCAGCTTAATCAAGCAGAATGAGCAGTTCTTC. This translates into CASSLIKQNEQFF.

This clonotype was seen at least ten times. Written as DNA, the CDR3 is TGTGCCGTTACAGGGGTGCACGAGCAGTACTTC. It translates to CAVTGVHEQYF. The chain employs TRBV28 and TRBJ2-7; the match to TRBD1 covers 7 bases. Unmatched junction bases numbered 6, after V lost 11 bases and J lost 5 bases. Looked up from germline, CDR1 is MDHEN and CDR2 is SYDVKM. This CDR3 spans 11 amino acids.

This rearrangement joins TRBV5-6 to TRBJ2-1, with no clear D. Germline CDR1 and CDR2: SGHDT and YYEEEE. The CDR3 is made up of 12 amino acids. V lost 4 bases and J lost 13, with 15 bases in between. In nucleotides, the CDR3 is TGTGCCAGCAGCGCGGTAGGGAAAGACCAGTTCTTC. It translates to CASSAVGKDQFF.

The V and J genes are TRBV4-1 and TRBJ2-1, with 12 bases identical to TRBD2. V was pared by 2 bases and J by 8 bases, with 4 bases of the junction left unmatched. The V gene's germline CDR1 is MGHRA and CDR2 YSYEKL. The CDR3 loop spans 15 amino acids. The CDR3 loop is CASSQLAGGRDEQFF. The CDR3 coding sequence is TGCGCCAGCAGCCAACTAGCGGGGGGGCGTGATGAGCAGTTCTTC.

This clonotype appeared many times. The gene calls are TRBV7-8 and TRBJ2-1; TRBD2 aligns across 10 bases. V gave up 3 bases and J gave up 7 bases; unmatched junction bases: 9. Germline V CDR1 and CDR2: SGHVS, FQNEAQ. This CDR3 is 16 amino acids long. The DNA for the CDR3 is TGTGCCAGCAGCTTGGGGAAACTAGCGGGGTTGAATGAGCAGTTCTTC. As protein: CASSLGKLAGLNEQFF.